The 25 T cell receptor beta chains in this list originate from one sample, sequenced in a study of blood T cell repertoires in COVID-19. The method was immunoSEQ multiplex PCR; TCRdb's version includes in-frame clones alone and lacks a portion of them. The sample includes 210,000 or so clones, 83% of them seen just once. What was sequenced was PBMCs or T cells enriched from blood (not recorded which). These receptors were taken from a woman aged 50 to 65 who had been exposed to COVID-19.

The J gene is TRBJ2-2, the V gene TRBV9; TRBD2 might be the D (5 bases). From germline, CDR1 is SGDLS and CDR2 YYNGEE. The length of the CDR3 is 12 residues. Trimming took off 0 bases at V and 8 bases at J, with 5 bases between the two ends. CDR3 sequence (DNA): TGTGCCAGCAGCGTAGGGAGGGGGGAGCTGTTTTTT. Protein: CASSVGRGELFF.

This chain joins TRBV6-5 and TRBJ1-2; tentatively, D is TRBD1 (5 bases). V gave up 5 bases and J gave up 7 bases, with 17 bases separating them. The CDR3 runs to 14 residues. CDR1 and CDR2 from the germline V gene are MNHEY and SVGAGI. DNA for the CDR3: TGTGCCAGCAGTCCTTTATCCCAGGGTACTGGCTACACCTTC. Protein product: CASSPLSQGTGYTF.

The CDR3 is CASSAEQGLHTEAFF. Here the CDR3 DNA reads TGTGCCAGCAGCGCCGAACAGGGGTTACACACTGAAGCTTTCTTT. The chain links TRBV9 to TRBJ1-1; 7 positions match TRBD1. CDR3 length: 15 amino acids. The V and J ends lost 3 bases and 3 bases, in that order; junction bases with no gene match: 8. Looked up from germline, CDR1 is SGDLS and CDR2 is YYNGEE.

This chain uses TRBV7-8 with TRBJ2-2, with 7 bases fitting TRBD1. The CDR3 length is 15 residues. With V trimmed by 3 bases and J by 4 bases, 5 bases remained unmatched. Germline V gene data show CDR1 as SGHVS and CDR2 as FQNEAQ. The CDR3 DNA reads as TGTGCCAGCAGCTTTGAGGGGGCGGTCACCGGGGAGCTGTTTTTT. Translating gives CASSFEGAVTGELFF.

This chain joins TRBV28 and TRBJ2-5; TRBD2 might be the D (6 bases). Germline CDR1 MDHEN, CDR2 SYDVKM. V lost 7 bases and J 5 bases, leaving 14 bases between the germline ends. The CDR3 is 13 amino acids. Here the CDR3 reads CASTRGGDETQYF. CDR3 nucleotides: TGTGCCAGCACACGGGGAGGTGACGAGACCCAGTACTTC.

The V gene is TRBV7-9, the J gene TRBJ1-2; D is possibly TRBD1 (6 bases). CDR3 length: 15 residues. Germline-derived CDR1 and CDR2 are SEHNR and FQNEAQ (reference sequence). V was pared by 5 bases and J by 6 bases, with 19 bases between. CDR3 DNA sequence: TGTGCCAGCAGCCCCAGGGGAGGGAATCCGGATGGCTACACCTTC. This sequence encodes CASSPRGGNPDGYTF.

This chain joins TRBV4-3 and TRBJ2-1; 9 nucleotides agree with TRBD1. The J segment lost 4 bases and the V segment lost 4 bases, leaving 8 bases of the junction unmatched. CDR3 length: 16 amino acids. The germline V gene encodes CDR1 LGHNA and CDR2 YSLEER. The CDR3 DNA follows: TGCGCCAGCAGCCCCCTAGGACAGGGGATGTACAATGAGCAGTTCTTC. The encoded protein is CASSPLGQGMYNEQFF.

The chain joins TRBV19 to TRBJ1-5, with no clear D. In germline, CDR1 is LNHDA, CDR2 SQIVND (reference sequence). V lost 1 base, J lost 0 bases, and 7 bases lay in between. The CDR3 is 15 amino acids. CDR3 sequence: CASSIGQFSNQPQHF. The CDR3 DNA is TGTGCCAGTAGTATAGGCCAGTTTAGCAATCAGCCCCAGCATTTT.

The chain joins TRBV19 to TRBJ2-1; D is possibly TRBD1 (7 bases). There are 16 residues in the CDR3. Germline-derived CDR1 and CDR2 are LNHDA and SQIVND (reference sequence). V dropped 3 bases and J dropped 4 bases, with 16 bases sitting between them. The CDR3 nucleotides read TGTGCCAGTAGTATTTGGAGGGGGCTACCGTACAATGAGCAGTTCTTC. The encoded protein is CASSIWRGLPYNEQFF.

V gene TRBV7-2 combines with J gene TRBJ2-3; possible D gene TRBD2, 5 bases. The CDR3 totals 14 residues. Trimming took 1 base from V and 0 from J, leaving 5 bases between them. The germline V gene encodes CDR1 SGHTA and CDR2 FQGNSA. CDR3 in DNA: TGTGCCAGCAGCTTAGGGACTAGCACAGATACGCAGTATTTT. Translated: CASSLGTSTDTQYF. The entire variable domain, with the rest obtained from reference TRBV7-2 and TRBJ2-3, is as follows: GAGVSQSPSNKVTEKGKDVELRCDPISGHTALYWYRQSLGQGLEFLIYFQGNSAPDKSGLPSDRFSAERTGGSVSTLTIQRTQQEDSAVYLCASSLGTSTDTQYFGPGTRLTVL.

This clone was recorded only once. This chain connects TRBV2 to TRBJ1-6, with D perhaps TRBD1 (5 bases). This CDR3 is built from 20 residues. V was trimmed by 4 bases and J by 0 bases, leaving 22 bases between them. CDR1 is SNHLY and CDR2 is FYNNEI in the germline V gene. CDR3 loop: CASSGTTSEVTGSYNSPLHF. The CDR3 DNA reads as TGTGCCAGCAGTGGTACAACCAGCGAAGTCACAGGCTCCTATAATTCACCCCTCCACTTT.

The chain carries TRBV20-1 and TRBJ2-3, with 7 bases lining up with TRBD1. Germline CDR1 is DFQATT and CDR2 is SNEGSKA (reference sequence). This CDR3 region has 16 residues. V shed 3 bases, J shed 5 bases, and the junction held 14 bases outside the gene matches. The CDR3 DNA reads as TGCAGTGCTAGTGTTGGGGCAGGGGGAAGAAAAGATACGCAGTATTTT. Protein product: CSASVGAGGRKDTQYF.

The genes are TRBV12-5 and TRBJ1-5; no clear D. This CDR3 is built from 13 residues. Trimming cost V 4 bases and J 0 bases, with 4 bases left between them. From germline, CDR1 is LGHNT and CDR2 FRNRAP. CDR3 DNA sequence: TGTGCTAGTGGTTCCAATAGCAATCAGCCCCAGCATTTT. This codes for CASGSNSNQPQHF.

Only one count was recorded for this clone. The gene calls are TRBV28 and TRBJ1-1; D remains ambiguous. This CDR3 comprises 13 residues. V gave up 4 bases and J gave up 7 bases, with 13 bases separating them. Germline CDR1 and CDR2: MDHEN and SYDVKM. CDR3 protein: CASSSRLQSEAFF. Here the CDR3 DNA reads TGTGCCAGCAGTTCGCGCCTACAGAGTGAAGCTTTCTTT.

V gene TRBV6-2 or TRBV6-3 combines with J gene TRBJ1-6; D is possibly TRBD1 (5 bases). The CDR3 is 14 residues long. Trimming shortened V by 2 bases and J by 9 bases, and 11 bases separated the two germline ends. Germline lookup yields CDR1 MNHEY and CDR2 SVGEGT. The CDR3 protein is CASSYDGGGSPLHF. The CDR3 nucleotides read TGTGCCAGCAGTTACGACGGGGGGGGTTCACCCCTCCACTTT.

The CDR3 coding sequence is TGTGCCAGCAGCCCGATTGGCGAGACCCAGTACTTC. Protein product: CASSPIGETQYF. The rearrangement uses TRBV7-2 and TRBJ2-5, with unresolved D. CDR1 and CDR2 from the germline V gene are SGHTA and FQGNSA. Trimming shortened V by 5 bases and J by 5 bases, and 9 bases separated the two germline ends. CDR3 length equals 12 residues.

This clone came up once. This chain connects TRBV3-1 (or the pseudogene TRBV3-2) to TRBJ1-2, with a tentative D call TRBD1 (5 bases). V lost 6 bases to trimming and J lost 4 bases, with 12 bases between them. The CDR3 totals 13 residues. CDR1 and CDR2 (germline): LGHDT, YNNKEL (reference sequence). The CDR3 coding sequence is TGTGCCAGCAGTCCGACAGTTACCTATGGCTACACCTTC. Amino acid sequence: CASSPTVTYGYTF.

This chain joins TRBV10-3 and TRBJ2-7, with TRBD1 identical over 10 bases. The CDR3 has 13 amino acids. V was pared by 6 bases and J by 7 bases, with 6 bases of the junction left unmatched. The V gene's germline CDR1 is ENHRY and CDR2 SYGVKD. In DNA, the CDR3 is TGTGCCATCAGGGGACAGGGGCGATGGGAGCAGTACTTC. This codes for CAIRGQGRWEQYF.

This chain joins TRBV19 and TRBJ1-5; D gene ambiguous. Trimming removed 4 bases from V and 3 bases from J, with 7 bases in between. The germline V gene has CDR1 LNHDA and CDR2 SQIVND (reference sequence). The length of the CDR3 is 13 residues. This chain's CDR3 is CASSSRVNQPQHF. The DNA of the CDR3 is TGTGCCAGTAGTAGCCGGGTCAATCAGCCCCAGCATTTT.

The CDR3 nucleotides read TGTGCCAGCAGCCAAGATCGGGACATCTTAAACACCGGGGAGCTGTTTTTT. It is translated as CASSQDRDILNTGELFF. The chain joins TRBV3-1 (or the pseudogene TRBV3-2) to TRBJ2-2, with D perhaps matching TRBD1 (6 bases). Trimming left V 0 bases short and J 2 bases short, with 13 bases between. Looked up from germline, CDR1 is LGHDT and CDR2 is YNNKEL (reference sequence). The CDR3 has 17 residues.

This chain uses TRBV19 with TRBJ2-5, with 8 nucleotides matching TRBD2. The CDR3 runs 17 residues. J lost 3 bases, V lost 4 bases, and 13 bases had no gene match. CDR1 and CDR2 (germline): LNHDA, SQIVND (reference sequence). CDR3 DNA: TGTGCCAGTAGTAGCTGGACTGGCGGGGGGCGAGAAGAGACCCAGTACTTC. Residues: CASSSWTGGGREETQYF.

This chain uses TRBV24-1 with TRBJ1-1; no clear D gene. The V and J ends lost 0 bases and 3 bases respectively, with 7 bases between them. This CDR3 spans 14 amino acids. Germline V gives CDR1 KGHDR, CDR2 SFDVKD. Here the CDR3 reads CATSDLSQDTEAFF. CDR3 DNA: TGTGCCACCAGTGATTTGAGTCAGGACACTGAAGCTTTCTTT.

This chain connects TRBV6-6 to TRBJ2-2, with 9 positions matching TRBD1. Germline CDR1 is MNHNY and CDR2 is SVGAGI (reference sequence). The junction had 12 bases not matched to a gene; V was cut back by 6 bases and J by 7 bases. CDR3 length: 16 amino acids. The CDR3 bases are TGTGCCAGCAGATCGGGACAGGGAACCCGAAGCGGGGAGCTGTTTTTT. Translated: CASRSGQGTRSGELFF.

The V call is TRBV3-1 (or the pseudogene TRBV3-2), the J call TRBJ2-1; TRBD1 agrees at 11 bases. V trimming: 4 bases; J trimming: 7 bases; junction bases outside the gene matches: 6. Germline-derived CDR1 and CDR2 are LGHDT and YNNKEL (reference sequence). This CDR3 contains 15 residues. The CDR3 bases are TGTGCCAGCAGCCGGCGGGACAGGGGGGGGAATGAGCAGTTCTTC. Its protein product is CASSRRDRGGNEQFF.

This clone occurred a few times. The chain combines TRBV4-3 with TRBJ1-4; TRBD1 matches 7 bases. Germline trimming cut 1 base from V and 8 bases from J; bases unmatched to any gene: 10. The CDR3 sequence is 16 residues long. The germline V gene has CDR1 LGHNA and CDR2 YSLEER. The CDR3 region is CASSQARQGSREKLFF. The CDR3 DNA sequence: TGCGCCAGCAGCCAAGCCCGACAGGGTTCAAGAGAAAAACTGTTTTTT.